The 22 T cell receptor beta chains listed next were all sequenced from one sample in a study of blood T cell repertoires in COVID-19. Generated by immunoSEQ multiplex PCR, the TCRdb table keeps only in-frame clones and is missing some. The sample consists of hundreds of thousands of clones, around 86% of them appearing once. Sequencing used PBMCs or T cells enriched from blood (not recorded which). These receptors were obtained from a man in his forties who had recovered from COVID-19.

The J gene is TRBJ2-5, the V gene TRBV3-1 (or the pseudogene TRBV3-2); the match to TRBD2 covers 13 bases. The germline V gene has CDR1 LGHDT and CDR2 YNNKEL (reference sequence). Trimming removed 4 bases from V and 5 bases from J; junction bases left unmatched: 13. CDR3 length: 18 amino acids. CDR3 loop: CASSLSRQGLAGQETQYF. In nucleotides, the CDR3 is TGTGCCAGCAGCCTCTCAAGACAGGGACTAGCGGGACAGGAGACCCAGTACTTC.

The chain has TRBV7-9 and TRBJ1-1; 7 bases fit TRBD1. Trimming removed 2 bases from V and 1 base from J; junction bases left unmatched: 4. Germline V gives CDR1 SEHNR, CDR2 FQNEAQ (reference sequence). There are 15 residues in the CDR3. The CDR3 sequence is CASSLLGQANTEAFF. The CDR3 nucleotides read TGTGCCAGCAGCTTACTCGGACAGGCGAACACTGAAGCTTTCTTT.

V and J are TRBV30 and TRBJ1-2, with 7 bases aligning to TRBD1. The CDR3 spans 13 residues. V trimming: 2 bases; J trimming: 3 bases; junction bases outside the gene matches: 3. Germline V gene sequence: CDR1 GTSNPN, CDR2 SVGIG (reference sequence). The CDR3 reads CAWSITGDYGYTF. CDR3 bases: TGTGCCTGGAGTATTACAGGGGACTATGGCTACACCTTC.

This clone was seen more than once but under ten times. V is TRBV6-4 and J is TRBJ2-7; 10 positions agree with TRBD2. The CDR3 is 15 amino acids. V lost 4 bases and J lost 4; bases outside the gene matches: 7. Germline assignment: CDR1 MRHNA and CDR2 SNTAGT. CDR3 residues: CASSAEASGSYEQYF. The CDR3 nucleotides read TGTGCCAGCAGTGCGGAGGCTAGCGGGAGTTACGAGCAGTACTTC.

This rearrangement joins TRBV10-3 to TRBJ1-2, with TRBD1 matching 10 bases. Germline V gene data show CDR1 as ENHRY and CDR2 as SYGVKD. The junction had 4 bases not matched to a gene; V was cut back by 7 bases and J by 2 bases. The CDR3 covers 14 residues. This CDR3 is CAIIPGQGNYGYTF. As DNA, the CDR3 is TGTGCCATCATTCCGGGACAGGGGAACTATGGCTACACCTTC.

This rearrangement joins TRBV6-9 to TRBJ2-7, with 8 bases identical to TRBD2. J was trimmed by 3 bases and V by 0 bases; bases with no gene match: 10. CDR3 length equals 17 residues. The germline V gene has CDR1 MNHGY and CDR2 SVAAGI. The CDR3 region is CASSYSAGTRGNYEQYF. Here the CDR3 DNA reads TGTGCCAGCAGTTATTCGGCAGGGACTAGAGGAAACTACGAGCAGTACTTC.

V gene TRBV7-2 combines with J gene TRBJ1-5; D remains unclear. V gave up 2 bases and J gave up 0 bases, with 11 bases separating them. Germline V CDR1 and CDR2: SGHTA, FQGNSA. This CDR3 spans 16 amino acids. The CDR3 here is CASSLYSTYSNQPQHF. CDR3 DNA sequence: TGTGCCAGCAGCTTATATTCCACCTATAGCAATCAGCCCCAGCATTTT.

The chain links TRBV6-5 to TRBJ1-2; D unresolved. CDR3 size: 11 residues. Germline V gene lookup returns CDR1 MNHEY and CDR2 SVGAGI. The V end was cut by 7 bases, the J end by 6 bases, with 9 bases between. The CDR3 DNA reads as TGTGCCAGCACCGGCGGTGATGGCTACACCTTC. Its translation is CASTGGDGYTF.

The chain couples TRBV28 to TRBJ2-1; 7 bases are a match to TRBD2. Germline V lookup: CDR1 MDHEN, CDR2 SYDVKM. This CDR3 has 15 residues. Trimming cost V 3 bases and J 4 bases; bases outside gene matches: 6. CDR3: CASSFFGGGYNEQFF. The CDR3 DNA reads TGTGCCAGCAGTTTTTTTGGGGGGGGATACAATGAGCAGTTCTTC.

Here the CDR3 reads CASSFGQGAQETQYF. The CDR3 region has the DNA TGCGCCAGCAGCTTTGGACAGGGGGCCCAAGAGACCCAGTACTTC. This chain connects TRBV5-1 to TRBJ2-5; TRBD1 aligns across 11 bases. CDR1 is SGHRS and CDR2 is YFSETQ in the germline V gene. V gave up 2 bases and J gave up 1 base; unmatched junction bases: 1. The CDR3 consists of 15 residues. Based on the CDR3 plus reference TRBV5-1 and TRBJ2-5, the full variable domain is KAGVTQTPRYLIKTRGQQVTLSCSPISGHRSVSWYQQTPGQGLQFLFEYFSETQRNKGNFPGRFSGRQFSNSRSEMNVSTLELGDSALYLCASSFGQGAQETQYFGPGTRLLVL.

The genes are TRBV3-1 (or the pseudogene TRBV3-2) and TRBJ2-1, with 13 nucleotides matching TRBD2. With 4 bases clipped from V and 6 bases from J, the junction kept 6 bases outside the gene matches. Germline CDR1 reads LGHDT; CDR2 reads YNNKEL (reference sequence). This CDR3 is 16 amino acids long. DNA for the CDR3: TGTGCCAGCAGCCCGACGACTAGCGGGAGGTTCAATGAGCAGTTCTTC. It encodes CASSPTTSGRFNEQFF.

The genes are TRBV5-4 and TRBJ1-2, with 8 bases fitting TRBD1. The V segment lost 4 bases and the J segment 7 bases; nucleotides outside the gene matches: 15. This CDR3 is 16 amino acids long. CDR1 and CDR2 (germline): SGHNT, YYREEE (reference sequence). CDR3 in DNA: TGTGCCAGCAGCCCTTCCCTCGGACAGGGAGTTTTTGGCTACACCTTC. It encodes CASSPSLGQGVFGYTF.

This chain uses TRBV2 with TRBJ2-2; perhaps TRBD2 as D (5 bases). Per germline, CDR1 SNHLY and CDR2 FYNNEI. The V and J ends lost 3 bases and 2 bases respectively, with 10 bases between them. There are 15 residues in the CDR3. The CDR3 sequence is CASSDTGDNTGELFF. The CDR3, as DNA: TGTGCCAGCAGTGATACCGGGGATAACACCGGGGAGCTGTTTTTT.

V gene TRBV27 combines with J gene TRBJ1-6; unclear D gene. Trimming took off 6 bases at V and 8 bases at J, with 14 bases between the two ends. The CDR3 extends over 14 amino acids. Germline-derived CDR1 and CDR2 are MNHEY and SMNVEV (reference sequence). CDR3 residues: CASSQTHRHSPLHF. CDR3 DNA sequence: TGTGCCAGCAGCCAGACACATCGGCATTCACCCCTCCACTTT.

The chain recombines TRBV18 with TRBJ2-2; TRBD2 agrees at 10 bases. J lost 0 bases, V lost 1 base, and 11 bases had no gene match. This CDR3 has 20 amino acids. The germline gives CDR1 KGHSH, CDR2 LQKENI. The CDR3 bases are TGTGCCAGCTCACCACGGAGCAAGAATAGCGGGGGGTCGAACACCGGGGAGCTGTTTTTT. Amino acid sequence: CASSPRSKNSGGSNTGELFF.

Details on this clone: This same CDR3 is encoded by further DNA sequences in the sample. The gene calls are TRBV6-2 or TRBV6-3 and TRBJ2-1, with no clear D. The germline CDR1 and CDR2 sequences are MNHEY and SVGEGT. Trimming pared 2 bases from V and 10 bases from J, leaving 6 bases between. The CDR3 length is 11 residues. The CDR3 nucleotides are TGTGCCAGCAGTTACCCGAGAGAGCAGTTCTTC. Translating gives CASSYPREQFF.

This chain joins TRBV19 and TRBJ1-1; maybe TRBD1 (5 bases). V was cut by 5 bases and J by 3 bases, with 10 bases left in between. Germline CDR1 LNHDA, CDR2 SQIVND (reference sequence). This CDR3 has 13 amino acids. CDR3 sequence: CASSSQQDTEAFF. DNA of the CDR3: TGTGCCAGTAGTTCTCAACAGGACACTGAAGCTTTCTTT.

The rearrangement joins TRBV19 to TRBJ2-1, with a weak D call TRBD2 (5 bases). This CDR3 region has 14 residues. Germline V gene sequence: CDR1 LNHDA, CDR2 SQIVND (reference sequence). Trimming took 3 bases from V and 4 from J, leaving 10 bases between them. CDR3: CASSMDGKYNEQFF. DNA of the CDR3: TGTGCCAGTAGTATGGACGGGAAATACAATGAGCAGTTCTTC.

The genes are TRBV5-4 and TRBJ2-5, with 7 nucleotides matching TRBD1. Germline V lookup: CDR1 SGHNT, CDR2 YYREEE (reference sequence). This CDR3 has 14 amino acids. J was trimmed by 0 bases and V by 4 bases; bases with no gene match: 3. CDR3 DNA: TGTGCCAGCAGCCAGGACAGGAACCAAGAGACCCAGTACTTC. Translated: CASSQDRNQETQYF.

This CDR3 is CASSIIPQETQYF. The CDR3 nucleotides are TGTGCCAGTAGTATAATCCCTCAAGAGACCCAGTACTTC. The gene calls are TRBV19 and TRBJ2-5; D not certain. The CDR3 has 13 amino acids. Germline V gene sequence: CDR1 LNHDA, CDR2 SQIVND (reference sequence). With 2 bases removed from V and 2 bases from J, the gap between germline ends came to 6 bases.

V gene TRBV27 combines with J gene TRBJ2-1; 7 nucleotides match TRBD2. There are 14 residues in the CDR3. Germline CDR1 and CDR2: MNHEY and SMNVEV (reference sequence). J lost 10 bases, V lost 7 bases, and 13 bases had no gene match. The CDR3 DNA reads TGTGCCAGCACCGTCGACGGGAGGTCGGAGGAGCAGTTCTTC. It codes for CASTVDGRSEEQFF.

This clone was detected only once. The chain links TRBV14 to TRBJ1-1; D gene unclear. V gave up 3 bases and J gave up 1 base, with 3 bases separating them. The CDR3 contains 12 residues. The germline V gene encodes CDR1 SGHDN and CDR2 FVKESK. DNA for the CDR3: TGTGCCAGCAGCCACGGGAACACTGAAGCTTTCTTT. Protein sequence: CASSHGNTEAFF.